This TCR beta chain comes out of a study of T cell responses to AZD1222 COVID-19 vaccine. The study, taken as a whole, reports: Across spike, vaccine-associated CD4 TCRs were found, dominant at 160-218 and 743-854. Clonal diversity may have been underestimated, and the donors were mostly white British, with more females than males. The study reported that nearly half of spike-specific TCRs target unmutated variant regions. Repertoire sampling occurred only after the peak T cell response.

As concerns this clone: No antigen is known for it.

Sequencing used immunoSEQ multiplex PCR; TCRdb keeps in-frame clones, though not all of them. The repertoire has 110,000 or so clones, around 89% of them found once; the top ten carry approximately 6.9%. The length of the CDR3 is 12 residues. The ends were cut back, 4 bases at V and 9 bases at J, with 12 bases in the middle. The germline CDR1 and CDR2 sequences are LGHDT and YNNKEL (reference sequence). The clonotype comes from an adult who received the AZD1222 COVID-19 vaccine. This chain uses TRBV3-1 (or the pseudogene TRBV3-2) with TRBJ1-1; D gene uncertain. The input for sequencing was peripheral blood, taken 28 days after the second AZD1222 dose. The CDR3 DNA is TGTGCCAGCAGCCCTCAAGAAGGAAAAGCTTTCTTT. Its translation is CASSPQEGKAFF.